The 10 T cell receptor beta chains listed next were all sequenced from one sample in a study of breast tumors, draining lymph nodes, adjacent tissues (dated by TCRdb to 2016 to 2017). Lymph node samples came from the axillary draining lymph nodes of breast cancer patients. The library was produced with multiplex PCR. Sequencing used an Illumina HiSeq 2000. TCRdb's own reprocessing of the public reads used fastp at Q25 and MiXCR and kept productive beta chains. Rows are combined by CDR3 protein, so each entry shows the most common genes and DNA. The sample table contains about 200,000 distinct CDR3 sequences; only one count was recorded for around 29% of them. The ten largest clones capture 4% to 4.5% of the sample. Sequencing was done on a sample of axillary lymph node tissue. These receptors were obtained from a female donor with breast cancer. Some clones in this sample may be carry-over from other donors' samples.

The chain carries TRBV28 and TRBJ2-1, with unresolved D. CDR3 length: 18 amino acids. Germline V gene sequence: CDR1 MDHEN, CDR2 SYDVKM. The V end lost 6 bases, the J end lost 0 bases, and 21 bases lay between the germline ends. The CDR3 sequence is CASSPPRRNLHSYNEQFF. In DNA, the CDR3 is TGTGCCAGCAGCCCCCCTCGGCGCAACTTACACTCCTACAATGAGCAGTTCTTC.

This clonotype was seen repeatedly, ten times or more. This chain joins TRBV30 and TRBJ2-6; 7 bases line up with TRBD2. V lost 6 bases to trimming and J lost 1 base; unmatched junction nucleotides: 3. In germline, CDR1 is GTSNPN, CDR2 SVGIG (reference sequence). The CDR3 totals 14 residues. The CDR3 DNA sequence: TGTGCCTGTTCGGGGGGTTCTGGGGCCAACGTCCTGACTTTC. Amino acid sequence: CACSGGSGANVLTF. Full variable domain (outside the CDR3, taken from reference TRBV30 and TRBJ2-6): SQTIHQWPATLVQPVGSPLSLECTVEGTSNPNLYWYRQAAGRGLQLLFYSVGIGQISSEVPQNLSASRPQDRQFILSSKKLLLSDSGFYLCACSGGSGANVLTFGAGSRLTVL.

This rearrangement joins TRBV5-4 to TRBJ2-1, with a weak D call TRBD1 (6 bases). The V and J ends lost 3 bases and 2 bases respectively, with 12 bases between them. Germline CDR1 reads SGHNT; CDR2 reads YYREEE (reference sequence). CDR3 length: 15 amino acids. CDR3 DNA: TGTGCCAGCAGCTCGAAGGGGGACCCCTACAATGAGCAGTTCTTC. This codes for CASSSKGDPYNEQFF.

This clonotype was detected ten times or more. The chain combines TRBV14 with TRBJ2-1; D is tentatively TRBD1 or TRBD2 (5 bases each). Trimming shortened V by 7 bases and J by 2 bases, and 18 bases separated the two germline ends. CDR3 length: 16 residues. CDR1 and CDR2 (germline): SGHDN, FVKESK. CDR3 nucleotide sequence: TGTGCCAGCACCGCGTCCGAGGGGAGAACCTACAATGAGCAGTTCTTC. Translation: CASTASEGRTYNEQFF. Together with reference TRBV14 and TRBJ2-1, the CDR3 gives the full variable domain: EAGVTQFPSHSVIEKGQTVTLRCDPISGHDNLYWYRRVMGKEIKFLLHFVKESKQDESGMPNNRFLAERTGGTYSTLKVQPAELEDSGVYFCASTASEGRTYNEQFFGPGTRLTVL.

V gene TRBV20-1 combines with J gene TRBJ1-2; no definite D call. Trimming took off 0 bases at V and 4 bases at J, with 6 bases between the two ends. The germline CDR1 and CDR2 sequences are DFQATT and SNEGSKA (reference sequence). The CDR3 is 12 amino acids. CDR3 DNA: TGCAGTGCTAGAGATTGGGTCTATGGCTACACCTTC. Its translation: CSARDWVYGYTF.

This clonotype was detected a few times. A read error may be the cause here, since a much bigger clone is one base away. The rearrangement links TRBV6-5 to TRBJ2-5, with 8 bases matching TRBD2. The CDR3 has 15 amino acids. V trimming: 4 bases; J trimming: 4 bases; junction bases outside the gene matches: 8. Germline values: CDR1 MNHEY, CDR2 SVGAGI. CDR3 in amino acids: CASSSPSGGGETQYF. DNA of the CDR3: TGTGCCAGCAGTTCCCCGAGCGGGGGAGGAGAGACCCAGTACTTC.

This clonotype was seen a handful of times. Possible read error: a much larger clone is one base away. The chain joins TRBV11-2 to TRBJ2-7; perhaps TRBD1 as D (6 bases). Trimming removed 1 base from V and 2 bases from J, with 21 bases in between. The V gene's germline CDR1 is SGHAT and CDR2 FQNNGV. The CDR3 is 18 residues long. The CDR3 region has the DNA TGTGCCAGCAGCTTAGGAAGCCCGCCGCAGGGGCGTCCCTACGAGCAGTACTTC. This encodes CASSLGSPPQGRPYEQYF.

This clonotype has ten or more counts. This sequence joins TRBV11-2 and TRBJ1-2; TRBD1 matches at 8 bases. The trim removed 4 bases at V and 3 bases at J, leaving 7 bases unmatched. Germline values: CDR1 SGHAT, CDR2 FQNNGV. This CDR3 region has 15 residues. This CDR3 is CASSSQGARDYGYTF. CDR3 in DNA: TGTGCCAGCAGCTCGCAGGGGGCGCGAGACTATGGCTACACCTTC.

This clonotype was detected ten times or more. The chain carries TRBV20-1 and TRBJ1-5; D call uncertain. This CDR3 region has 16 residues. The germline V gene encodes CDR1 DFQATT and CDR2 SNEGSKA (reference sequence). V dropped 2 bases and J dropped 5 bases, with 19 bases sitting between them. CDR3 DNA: TGCAGTGCTAGATCCAGAACCGGGCCCTCTCATCAGCCCCAGCATTTT. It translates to CSARSRTGPSHQPQHF.

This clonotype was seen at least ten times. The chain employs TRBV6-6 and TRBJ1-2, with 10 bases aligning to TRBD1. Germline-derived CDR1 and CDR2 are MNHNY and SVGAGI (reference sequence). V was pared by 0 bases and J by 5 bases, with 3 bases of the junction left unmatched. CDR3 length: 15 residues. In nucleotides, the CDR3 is TGTGCCAGCAGTTACTCGGGGACAGGGGCGTATGGCTACACCTTC. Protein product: CASSYSGTGAYGYTF.